Below, 5 T cell receptor beta chains from the same sample are listed, as sequenced in a study of beta chain features in type 1 diabetes. Whole-study results and caveats: Shortening that was moderate but significant affected the TCRB CDR3s of Type 1 diabetes patients in all four CD4+ subsets.

No antigens are known for them. Sequenced material consisted of expressed TCRB transcripts (all of the isolated RNA was reverse transcribed). The table came from immunoSEQ multiplex PCR; TCRdb's copy has only in-frame clones and leaves some out. The sample yields 200,000 to 300,000 clones, under 13% seen once. Source material: naive CD4+ T cells from blood. Source of these receptors: a man aged 25 to 45 with type 1 diabetes.

This clone was picked up a small number of times. The chain couples TRBV5-1 to TRBJ1-6; 8 bases map to TRBD1. V shed 7 bases, J shed 8 bases, and the junction held 5 bases outside the gene matches. This CDR3 is built from 13 residues. Germline CDR1 is SGHRS and CDR2 is YFSETQ. The CDR3 spells CASHDRGDSPLHF. CDR3 coding DNA: TGCGCCAGCCACGACAGGGGAGATTCACCCCTCCACTTT.

V gene TRBV19 combines with J gene TRBJ1-5; TRBD1 matches 11 bases. Germline V CDR1 and CDR2: LNHDA, SQIVND (reference sequence). This CDR3 comprises 16 residues. After removal of 6 bases from V and 7 bases from J, the junction contained 11 bases not matched to a gene. The CDR3 sequence: CASSRHGQGAGQPQHF. The CDR3 DNA reads TGTGCCAGTAGCCGTCACGGACAGGGGGCAGGACAGCCCCAGCATTTT.

Concerning this clone: One end of the junction varies from germline; a read error may be responsible. V usage is TRBV27 and J usage is TRBJ2-3; a weak D match, TRBD1 (6 bases). This CDR3 is built from 12 residues. Germline lookup yields CDR1 MNHEY and CDR2 SMNVEV (reference sequence). CDR3 loop: CASSRPTGLSHF. The CDR3 coding sequence is TGTGCCAGCAGTCGTCCGACAGGCCTTAGCCATTTT.

A single count supports this clone. The rearrangement uses TRBV27 and TRBJ2-3, with TRBD2 matching 8 bases. CDR1 and CDR2 (germline): MNHEY, SMNVEV (reference sequence). This CDR3 region has 16 residues. Germline trimming cut 3 bases from V and 7 bases from J; bases unmatched to any gene: 12. The CDR3 here is CASSFFPGGPTHTQYF. Written as DNA, the CDR3 is TGTGCCAGCAGTTTTTTCCCGGGGGGGCCAACTCATACGCAGTATTTT.

There are a few counts of this clone. V gene TRBV6-1 combines with J gene TRBJ2-1, with D maybe TRBD2 (6 bases). V was cut by 6 bases and J by 0 bases, with 9 bases left in between. CDR3 length: 14 residues. The germline CDR1 and CDR2 sequences are MNHNS and SASEGT. The CDR3 sequence: CASSQTSSYNEQFF. Here the CDR3 DNA reads TGTGCCAGCAGCCAGACTAGCTCCTACAATGAGCAGTTCTTC.